What follows is one T cell receptor (beta chain) and its context. This clonotype was detected only a few times. Its antigen is currently not known. No base qualities exist here, and no much larger clone lies one base off it. The data are from a study of identical twins (dated by TCRdb to about 2016). For the wider study: The study deep-sequenced TCR alpha and beta repertoires from monozygotic twins, unrelated adults of various ages and cord blood to test whether fetal clonotypes persist. To rule out contamination, the twin experiments were replicated at different times with different library preparation protocols. Overall study results and their limits: Fewer insertions were carried by abundant cord blood beta clonotypes; a weaker similar trend was observed in young adult naive repertoires, while no such trend was observed in memory repertoires. Compared with coincidental sharing between unrelated individuals, out-of-frame TCR alpha sequences shared between twins showed an excess of sequences with low generation probability. The excess sharing between twins in beta out-of-frame sequences was weaker because fewer shared sequences reduced the signal-to-noise ratio. Conclusions relied on cross-sectional statistical analysis, since the same donors could not be followed over many years. Recombination models systematically underestimated out-of-frame TCR alpha sharing in monozygotic twins but agreed with sharing between unrelated individuals. Invariant T cells such as MAIT and iNKT could partly confound zero-insertion analyses, though diverse VJ usage argued against this for most clonotypes.

The library relied on 5' RACE. TCRdb shows the sequencer as Illumina HiSeq 2000. A universal primer binding site was introduced by template switching, and a unique molecular identifier was present in the final cDNA, enabling accurate counting of TCR cDNA molecules. Specific primers in the conserved constant-segment region were used to synthesize first-strand cDNA for the TCR alpha and beta chains. Each cDNA library was double barcoded, with a SMART-Mk sample barcode plus Illumina barcodes, to control for contamination. TruSeq adapter sequences along with Illumina sample barcodes were introduced in two successive PCR steps. TCR alpha and beta cDNA libraries were sequenced on the Illumina HiSeq platform with custom primers. The authors' analysis ran thus. MiGEC processed the raw reads to extract unique molecular identifiers, while MiXCR was used to determine the CDR3 positions. Recombination models were inferred per individual with the repgenHMM and IGoR tools using an EM algorithm. The tcR package in R was used for shared clonotype analysis, with sharing normalized by the product of cloneset sizes. Out-of-frame nonproductive sequences were analyzed to study raw recombination free of thymic and clonal selection effects. The public sequencing data were trimmed at Q25 with fastp and processed into clonotypes with MiXCR by TCRdb, which kept only in-frame beta chains. Each entry is one CDR3 protein sequence, shown with its most common DNA and genes. The V and J calls were not made by the authors but by TCRdb's processing. Counted in this sample were 200,000 to 250,000 distinct CDR3 sequences; 6.5% to 8.5% of them appeared once. The ten biggest clones cover less than 2.5% of the sample.

The CDR3 covers 19 residues, taking in both the cysteine and the phenylalanine. Solely the CDR3 DNA is kept, with 57 bases framed from the first base. Between the V and J ends, shortened by 5 bases and 0 bases respectively, the junction contains 26 bases. CDR1 and CDR2 (SGHVS, FQNEAQ) derive from the germline V gene. Every donor in the study was a healthy Caucasian. Three pairs of female monozygotic twins, all aged roughly 18 to 29 years, were included in the twin cohort. Using Miltenyi CD45RO+ enrichment and human naive T-cell isolation kits, memory (CD45RO+) and naive T cells were isolated from PBMC. This same sample was also taken into another study, of yellow fever vaccine responses in identical twins. Drawing on the second study: According to the authors, the vaccine-induced T cell response in identical twins seemed to be partly convergent and partly specific to each individual. In identical twins, the study followed T cell clones that responded to the vaccine with precision.

The sequence was obtained from a young woman in good health. The chain joins TRBV7-8 to TRBJ2-7; TRBD2 might be the D gene, on 8 matching bases. Sequenced material: memory (CD45RO+) T cells sorted from blood. Interpreted using the paper, the cell subset or site label stands for: CD45RO+ enriched T cells. The CDR3 region reads CASSLRGLAGPQSSYEQYF. The nucleotides are TGTGCCAGCAGCCTAAGGGGGCTAGCGGGCCCCCAAAGCTCCTACGAGCAGTACTTC.